The following is a TCR beta chain sequence with its context. Trimming removed 1 base from V and 9 bases from J; junction bases left unmatched: 9. Germline V CDR1 and CDR2: SNHLY, FYNNEI. The CDR3 loop spans 14 amino acids. Amplification used 60 Vbeta primers and 13 Jbeta primers. Here immunoSEQ multiplex PCR was the method, and the copy in TCRdb shows in-frame clones only, minus some. This table holds under 200,000 clones, about 80% found once. These data are taken from a study of cytomegalovirus exposure and HLA in healthy donors. As for the study in general: As an earlier analysis found, 180 million or so T cells yielded approximately 110 million unique TCR beta sequences.

The rearrangement uses TRBV2 and TRBJ2-7; 7 bases agree with TRBD2. The TCR originated in a girl aged 10 to 17 in good health and CMV-seropositive. The sample comprised PBMCs. CDR3 coding DNA: TGTGCCAGCAGTGAAGGGCAGCGGGGAACGGGGCAGTACTTC. Translation: CASSEGQRGTGQYF. Drawing the rest from reference TRBV2 and TRBJ2-7, the complete variable domain is EPEVTQTPSHQVTQMGQEVILRCVPISNHLYFYWYRQILGQKVEFLVSFYNNEISEKSEIFDDQFSVERPDGSNFTLKIRSTKLEDSAMYFCASSEGQRGTGQYFGPGTRLTVT.